The 24 T cell receptor beta chains reported below all come from one sample, sequenced in a study of PD-1 blockade in classical Hodgkin lymphoma. Only in-frame clones appear in the TCRdb table, and some are missing; sequencing was by immunoSEQ multiplex PCR. The sample lists tens of thousands of clones, about 73% seen once, with approximately 25% in the top ten. After autologous stem cell transplantation all patients relapsed, and prior brentuximab vedotin exposure differed between cohorts. The sequenced sample was peripheral blood mononuclear cells (PBMCs), obtained before the second cycle of nivolumab. All receptors come from a human donor with classical Hodgkin lymphoma.

The chain uses TRBV5-1 and TRBJ2-5; 14 bases agree with TRBD2. The DNA end is a closer match to TRBJ2-7, so the J assignment may be wrong. This CDR3 spans 15 amino acids. Germline CDR1 SGHRS, CDR2 YFSETQ. The CDR3 protein is CASSWGTSGSDEQYF. CDR3 bases: TGCGCCAGCAGCTGGGGGACTAGCGGGAGCGACGAGCAGTACTTC.

V usage is TRBV6-6 and J usage is TRBJ2-1; D call uncertain. The CDR3 is made up of 13 amino acids. Per germline, CDR1 MNHNY and CDR2 SVGAGI (reference sequence). The V end lost 1 base, the J end lost 3 bases, and 4 bases lay between the germline ends. The DNA of the CDR3 is TGTGCCAGCAGTTACTATGGCTACAATGAGCAGTTCTTC. This translates into CASSYYGYNEQFF.

The V call is TRBV30, the J call TRBJ2-3, with D perhaps TRBD2 (6 bases). Germline CDR1 GTSNPN, CDR2 SVGIG (reference sequence). CDR3 length: 15 residues. V was cut by 0 bases and J by 4 bases, with 14 bases left in between. The CDR3 nucleotides are TGTGCCTGGAGTGTCGACGGGAGCTTCTCAGATACGCAGTATTTT. This gives the protein CAWSVDGSFSDTQYF.

This clone was detected only a few times. V is TRBV18 and J is TRBJ2-5; D unclear. CDR3 length equals 15 residues. Germline V lookup: CDR1 KGHSH, CDR2 LQKENI. V gave up 1 base and J gave up 3 bases, with 12 bases separating them. The CDR3 here is CASSPQAQIEETQYF. For the CDR3, the DNA is TGTGCCAGCTCACCACAGGCACAAATCGAAGAGACCCAGTACTTC.

The chain links TRBV5-1 to TRBJ2-5; 11 nucleotides line up with TRBD1. Germline CDR1 and CDR2: SGHRS and YFSETQ. The CDR3 runs to 15 residues. J gave up 5 bases and V 7 bases, and 10 bases lay outside the gene matches. CDR3: CASSGTGGIRETQYF. The CDR3 nucleotides read TGCGCCAGCTCCGGGACAGGGGGTATTCGGGAGACCCAGTACTTC.

V is TRBV7-9 and J is TRBJ2-1; a possible D gene is TRBD1 (6 bases). Germline lookup yields CDR1 SEHNR and CDR2 FQNEAQ (reference sequence). With 5 bases removed from V and 4 bases from J, the gap between germline ends came to 12 bases. The CDR3 covers 14 residues. The DNA of the CDR3 is TGTGCCAGCAGCGCAACCACAGGGTACAATGAGCAGTTCTTC. This translates into CASSATTGYNEQFF.

A few counts support this clone. The chain joins TRBV19 to TRBJ2-1; D possibly corresponds to TRBD1 (8 bases). Germline assignment: CDR1 LNHDA and CDR2 SQIVND (reference sequence). Trimming pared 6 bases from V and 9 bases from J, leaving 15 bases between. CDR3 length: 13 residues. CDR3 protein: CASRHRGGPEQFF. The CDR3 coding sequence is TGTGCCAGTAGACACAGGGGGGGTCCTGAGCAGTTCTTC.

V and J are TRBV19 and TRBJ2-2; possible D gene TRBD1, 7 bases. CDR1 and CDR2 (germline): LNHDA, SQIVND (reference sequence). This CDR3 is built from 14 residues. V lost 3 bases and J lost 4, with 9 bases in between. The CDR3 nucleotides are TGTGCCAGTAGTATGCAGGGGGGCACCGGGGAGCTGTTTTTT. Translating gives CASSMQGGTGELFF.

The chain links TRBV6-5 to TRBJ2-2; D is ambiguous. The length of the CDR3 is 14 residues. CDR1 and CDR2 from the germline V gene are MNHEY and SVGAGI. The V and J ends lost 4 bases and 1 base respectively, with 7 bases between them. In nucleotides, the CDR3 is TGTGCCAGCAGTTTAGGTCGGAACACCGGGGAGCTGTTTTTT. The encoded protein is CASSLGRNTGELFF.

This clone was picked up a small number of times. The rearrangement uses TRBV10-3 and TRBJ1-3; D remains unclear. This CDR3 region has 14 residues. Germline V lookup: CDR1 ENHRY, CDR2 SYGVKD. Trimming pared 7 bases from V and 8 bases from J, leaving 18 bases between. CDR3 loop: CAIKRPGNVDTIYF. The DNA of the CDR3 is TGTGCCATCAAACGCCCGGGAAACGTTGACACCATATATTTT.

The chain carries TRBV5-6 and TRBJ1-1; D perhaps matches TRBD1 (5 bases). Deletions cut 3 bases from V and 0 bases from J, with 12 bases between. The CDR3 is 15 amino acids. Per the germline V gene, CDR1 is SGHDT and CDR2 is YYEEEE. The CDR3 DNA reads as TGTGCCAGCAGCTCCTTCGGGGGGATGAACACTGAAGCTTTCTTT. Translated: CASSSFGGMNTEAFF. The variable domain in full, completed from reference TRBV5-6 and TRBJ1-1, reads DAGVTQSPTHLIKTRGQQVTLRCSPKSGHDTVSWYQQALGQGPQFIFQYYEEEERQRGNFPDRFSGHQFPNYSSELNVNALLLGDSALYLCASSSFGGMNTEAFFGQGTRLTVV.

The chain uses TRBV7-6 and TRBJ2-1, with 12 bases fitting TRBD2. The germline CDR1 and CDR2 sequences are SGHVS and FNYEAQ. V lost 1 base, J lost 1 base, and 11 bases stayed unmatched. The CDR3 consists of 20 residues. The CDR3 coding sequence is TGTGCCAGCAGCTTAGGAACTAGCGGGAGGTATCACCAATCCTACAATGAGCAGTTCTTC. This translates into CASSLGTSGRYHQSYNEQFF.

With respect to this clone: In the same sample, other DNA sequences code for this CDR3. The chain carries TRBV29-1 and TRBJ2-1, with TRBD1 identical over 7 bases. The V and J ends lost 6 bases and 3 bases, in that order; junction bases with no gene match: 5. From germline, CDR1 is SQVTM and CDR2 ANQGSEA. The CDR3 spans 13 residues. CDR3 sequence (DNA): TGCAGCGTCGGACAGGCGGGCTACAATGAGCAGTTCTTC. It is translated as CSVGQAGYNEQFF.

V gene TRBV5-6 combines with J gene TRBJ2-7, with TRBD2 as a possible D gene (6 bases). Between the trimmed V and J ends, which lost 4 bases and 5 bases, there was a span of 16 bases. The CDR3 spans 14 residues. CDR1 SGHDT and CDR2 YYEEEE come from the germline V gene. CDR3 bases: TGTGCCAGCAGCGTCCGGGACTTTCTTGACGAGCAGTACTTC. As protein: CASSVRDFLDEQYF.

V gene TRBV6-1 combines with J gene TRBJ2-1, with TRBD2 matching 8 bases. CDR1 and CDR2 from the germline V gene are MNHNS and SASEGT. V lost 1 base and J lost 4; bases outside the gene matches: 15. This CDR3 contains 19 residues. CDR3 bases: TGTGCCAGCAGTGAAGGGCTGGGGTTCGCTAGCGGGCGTTACAATGAGCAGTTCTTC. This encodes CASSEGLGFASGRYNEQFF.

This chain links TRBV15 with TRBJ2-3; 9 positions match TRBD2. The trim removed 4 bases at V and 0 bases at J, leaving 2 bases unmatched. The length of the CDR3 is 15 residues. Germline V gives CDR1 LNHNV, CDR2 YYDKDF (reference sequence). CDR3 sequence reads: CATSKRGVSTDTQYF. The DNA for the CDR3 is TGTGCCACCAGCAAGCGGGGGGTTAGCACAGATACGCAGTATTTT.

This clone turned up a few times. The chain is built from TRBV28 and TRBJ2-1; TRBD1 might be the D (5 bases). The CDR3 is made up of 15 amino acids. Germline CDR1 and CDR2: MDHEN and SYDVKM. V lost 3 bases, J lost 4 bases, and 13 bases lay in between. The CDR3 DNA is TGTGCCAGCAGTTTGTGGACAAAAGATTACAATGAGCAGTTCTTC. Protein product: CASSLWTKDYNEQFF. The whole variable domain, remainder taken from reference TRBV28 and TRBJ2-1, is DVKVTQSSRYLVKRTGEKVFLECVQDMDHENMFWYRQDPGLGLRLIYFSYDVKMKEKGDIPEGYSVSREKKERFSLILESASTNQTSMYLCASSLWTKDYNEQFFGPGTRLTVL.

The genes are TRBV19 and TRBJ2-7; TRBD1 aligns across 8 bases. Trimming removed 6 bases from V and 6 bases from J; junction bases left unmatched: 7. CDR1 is LNHDA and CDR2 is SQIVND in the germline V gene (reference sequence). The CDR3 runs 13 residues. CDR3 DNA: TGTGCCAGTAGGCGGACAGGGTCGGGCGAGCAGTACTTC. It specifies CASRRTGSGEQYF.

The V and J genes are TRBV25-1 and TRBJ2-3, with no clear D. Germline V gives CDR1 MGHDK, CDR2 SYGVNS. CDR3 length: 11 amino acids. V lost 8 bases and J lost 7, with 10 bases in between. This CDR3 reads CASSFGYTQYF. The DNA of the CDR3 is TGTGCCAGCTCCTTCGGATATACGCAGTATTTT.

The chain recombines TRBV10-3 with TRBJ2-3; 11 positions agree with TRBD2. Trimming cost V 7 bases and J 5 bases; bases outside gene matches: 2. In germline, CDR1 is ENHRY, CDR2 SYGVKD. CDR3 length: 13 residues. This CDR3 is CAITGTSGDTQYF. CDR3 DNA sequence: TGTGCCATCACCGGGACTAGCGGAGATACGCAGTATTTT.

The rearrangement uses TRBV19 and TRBJ2-1; D gene ambiguous. V lost 3 bases, J lost 6 bases, and 12 bases lay in between. This CDR3 comprises 14 residues. Germline CDR1 and CDR2: LNHDA and SQIVND (reference sequence). CDR3 loop: CASSIEIRSNEQFF. In DNA, the CDR3 is TGTGCCAGTAGTATCGAAATTCGGAGCAATGAGCAGTTCTTC.

This clone showed up just once. This rearrangement joins TRBV6-5 to TRBJ1-3; D not certain. V shed 7 bases and J shed 3 bases, with 7 bases lying between them. Per germline, CDR1 MNHEY and CDR2 SVGAGI. The CDR3 covers 12 residues. CDR3 DNA sequence: TGTGCCAGCATCGGGGTTGGAAACACCATATATTTT. Translating it yields CASIGVGNTIYF.

This sequence joins TRBV4-2 and TRBJ1-5; tentative D call: TRBD1 (6 bases). Germline lookup yields CDR1 LGHNA and CDR2 YNFKEQ. Trimming left V 5 bases short and J 4 bases short, with 9 bases between. CDR3 length: 13 residues. The CDR3 loop is CASSRGTNQPQHF. In DNA form, the CDR3 reads TGTGCCAGCAGCAGGGGGACTAATCAGCCCCAGCATTTT.

This sequence joins TRBV6-5 and TRBJ1-2; 9 nucleotides match TRBD1. Germline loops: CDR1 MNHEY, CDR2 SVGAGI. Unmatched junction bases numbered 6, after V lost 5 bases and J lost 5 bases. The CDR3 consists of 14 residues. CDR3 loop: CASSGDRELYGYTF. CDR3 DNA sequence: TGTGCCAGCAGTGGGGACAGGGAGCTATATGGCTACACCTTC.